This paragraph reports one TCR beta chain. Its antigen is not known. PCR was performed using 60 Vbeta and 13 Jbeta primers. Sequencing used immunoSEQ multiplex PCR; TCRdb keeps in-frame clones, though not all of them. The sample yields about 190,000 clones, over 60% seen once. This entry belongs to a study of cytomegalovirus exposure and HLA in healthy donors. Study-level points and caveats: Immune exposure information comprised only CMV serostatus.

Trimming at V came to 1 base and at J to 5 bases, leaving 2 bases not matched to a gene. The CDR3 extends over 16 amino acids. CDR1 is LNHDA, CDR2 SQIVND, per germline (reference sequence). This receptor was obtained from a young woman in good health and CMV-seropositive. Sequenced input: PBMCs. The V gene is TRBV19, the J gene TRBJ2-2; TRBD2 matches 12 bases. The CDR3 coding sequence is TGTGCCAGTAGTATAGTCGGGACTAGCGGGACCGGGGAGCTGTTTTTT. This codes for CASSIVGTSGTGELFF.